A selection of T cell receptor beta chains follows, all from one sample in a study of monozygotic twins with inflammatory bowel disease. TCRdb derives one entry per CDR3 protein from the 5' RACE reads, leaving out DNA. The data include approximately 390,000 distinct CDR3 sequences; the top ten clones carry 2% to 2.5%. Sequences were obtained from blood. The receptors were gathered from a human donor with ulcerative colitis or Crohn's disease, or a healthy co-twin of an affected twin (not recorded which). Both conserved end residues are part of each CDR3. Fields, in order: J gene, V gene, CDR3 protein.

>TRBJ1-3|TRBV7-2
CASSPRWPHSGNTIYF
>TRBJ2-7|TRBV20-1
CSASDLAGTYEQYF
>TRBJ2-2|TRBV19
CASSIRAGVTGELFF
>TRBJ2-1|TRBV18
CATNAGYDEQFF
>TRBJ1-5|TRBV5-6
CASSLSGLGNQPQHF
>TRBJ2-1|TRBV5-6
CASRRAGDRNEQFF
>TRBJ2-5|TRBV25-1
CASSERDSNQETQYF
>TRBJ2-2|TRBV6-5
CASSFGLVGTGELFF
>TRBJ2-7|TRBV9
CASSVGGDRGYEQYF
>TRBJ1-2|TRBV15
CATSRVGNYGYTF
>TRBJ1-2|TRBV7-2
CASSTGQGRVDGYTF
>TRBJ1-1|TRBV29-1
CSVVRGPPNEAFF
>TRBJ1-2|TRBV18
CASSPIIRDSSLSDGYTF
>TRBJ2-7|TRBV20-1
CSADRGYEQYF
>TRBJ1-2|TRBV10-3
CAIGQDANYGYTF